This TCR beta chain derives from a study of cytomegalovirus exposure and HLA in healthy donors. The CDR3 runs 13 residues. The V segment lost 3 bases and the J segment 4 bases; nucleotides outside the gene matches: 3. Germline values: CDR1 SGDLS, CDR2 YYNGEE. Both 60 Vbeta primers and 13 Jbeta primers went into the PCR. Sequencing used immunoSEQ multiplex PCR; TCRdb keeps in-frame clones, though not all of them. The sample lists about 130,000 clones, around 80% occurring once. This receptor was taken from a man aged 25 to 45 in good health and CMV-seropositive. Source material: PBMCs. The J gene is TRBJ1-1, the V gene TRBV9, with TRBD1 identical over 7 bases. CDR3 amino acids: CASSAGQVTEAFF. The CDR3 DNA reads TGTGCCAGCAGCGCAGGACAGGTCACTGAAGCTTTCTTT.